This TCR beta chain was obtained from a study of T cells in localized non-small cell lung cancer (TCRdb year 2020). Regarding the study in general: The study analyzed T cell repertoires of about 230 early-stage NSCLC patients, comparing tumors and uninvolved tumor-adjacent lungs. Of the NSCLC patients, 129 were male and approximately 110 were female, and the mean age was around 66 years. All 240 or so NSCLC patients in the cohort were treatment-naive and had localized lung tumors that were resected. General conclusions and limits of the study: Because of the exploratory design, TCR variables were selected using unadjusted p-values without false-discovery rate correction. Higher T cell density in blood was associated with longer overall survival, whereas higher clonality in adjacent lung was associated with shorter survival. Of the top 100 tumor clones, a median of roughly 60 were detected in paired uninvolved adjacent lung; around 30 were also among that lung's top 100. Multi-region tumor sequencing was not performed, so intratumor heterogeneity could not be excluded. The highest T cell clonality was observed in uninvolved tumor-adjacent lung, where clonality exceeded that of tumor, suggesting that antigenic responses were more focused in uninvolved tumor-adjacent lung.

The trim is 1 base for V and 2 bases for J, with a gap of 7 bases between the germline ends. Based on the germline V gene, the CDR1 and CDR2 sequences are SGHTA and FQGNSA. Counted from cysteine to phenylalanine, this CDR3 has 14 amino acids. The read is trimmed to its CDR3 DNA, 42 bases read in frame from base 1. TCR beta CDR3 regions were sequenced from DNA using the immunoSEQ Assay. The authors' pipeline ran thus. T cell density was computed as TCR beta template counts normalized to usable DNA estimated by amplifying housekeeping genes. Richness was estimated using the preseqR package, with extrapolation to 400,000 templates for PBMC samples and to 120,000 templates for tissue samples. Clonality was defined by subtracting Pielou's evenness from one. Tissue-enriched TCRs were identified through differential abundance testing performed on productive amino-acid clonotypes, with a minimum total count of 5 and an alpha of 0.1. The Jaccard Index and the Morisita Overlap Index were used to measure repertoire overlap between compartments. GLIPH clustered TCR beta CDR3s with public tetramer-defined viral CDR3s; viral motifs required at least three viral sequences plus V-gene enrichment. TCRdb stores this immuneACCESS table with in-frame sequences only. Part of the clones is absent; in the studies checked, under half of the shortfall reflects unresolved V genes, and no reason is known for the rest. V and J calls plus clone size are reproduced from that table; the DNA served to infer D and trimming. This sample holds about 40,000 clones; roughly 86% were observed only once. Of the sample, around 6.4% falls within the top ten clones.

At diagnosis, peripheral blood, uninvolved tumor-adjacent lung and tumor were collected and stored as a combination of fresh-frozen and FFPE material. For TCR repertoire profiling, blood samples were analyzed as peripheral blood mononuclear cells. On this clone: No cognate antigen has been identified for it. No clone much larger than this one lies a single base away; base qualities are absent.

The sequence was collected from a man aged 40 to 69 with stage I lung adenocarcinoma. The sample here was peripheral blood, taken before any cancer treatment. The sequence joins TRBV7-2 to TRBJ2-3, with TRBD2 perhaps the D gene, on 5 matching bases. The CDR3 is CASSLDGNTDTQYF. The DNA sequence reads TGTGCCAGCAGCTTAGACGGGAACACAGATACGCAGTATTTT.